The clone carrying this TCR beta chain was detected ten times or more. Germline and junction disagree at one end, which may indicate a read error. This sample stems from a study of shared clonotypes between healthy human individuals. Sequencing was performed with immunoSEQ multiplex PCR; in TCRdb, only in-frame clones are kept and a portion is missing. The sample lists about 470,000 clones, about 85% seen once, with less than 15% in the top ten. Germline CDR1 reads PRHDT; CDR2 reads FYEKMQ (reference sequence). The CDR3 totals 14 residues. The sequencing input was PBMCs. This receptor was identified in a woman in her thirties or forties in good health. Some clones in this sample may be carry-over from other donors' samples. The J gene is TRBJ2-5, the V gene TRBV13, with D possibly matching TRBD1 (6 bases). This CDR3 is CASSVGYATGTQYF. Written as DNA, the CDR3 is TGTGCCAGCAGCGTAGGCTACGCGACAGGGACCCAGTACTTC.